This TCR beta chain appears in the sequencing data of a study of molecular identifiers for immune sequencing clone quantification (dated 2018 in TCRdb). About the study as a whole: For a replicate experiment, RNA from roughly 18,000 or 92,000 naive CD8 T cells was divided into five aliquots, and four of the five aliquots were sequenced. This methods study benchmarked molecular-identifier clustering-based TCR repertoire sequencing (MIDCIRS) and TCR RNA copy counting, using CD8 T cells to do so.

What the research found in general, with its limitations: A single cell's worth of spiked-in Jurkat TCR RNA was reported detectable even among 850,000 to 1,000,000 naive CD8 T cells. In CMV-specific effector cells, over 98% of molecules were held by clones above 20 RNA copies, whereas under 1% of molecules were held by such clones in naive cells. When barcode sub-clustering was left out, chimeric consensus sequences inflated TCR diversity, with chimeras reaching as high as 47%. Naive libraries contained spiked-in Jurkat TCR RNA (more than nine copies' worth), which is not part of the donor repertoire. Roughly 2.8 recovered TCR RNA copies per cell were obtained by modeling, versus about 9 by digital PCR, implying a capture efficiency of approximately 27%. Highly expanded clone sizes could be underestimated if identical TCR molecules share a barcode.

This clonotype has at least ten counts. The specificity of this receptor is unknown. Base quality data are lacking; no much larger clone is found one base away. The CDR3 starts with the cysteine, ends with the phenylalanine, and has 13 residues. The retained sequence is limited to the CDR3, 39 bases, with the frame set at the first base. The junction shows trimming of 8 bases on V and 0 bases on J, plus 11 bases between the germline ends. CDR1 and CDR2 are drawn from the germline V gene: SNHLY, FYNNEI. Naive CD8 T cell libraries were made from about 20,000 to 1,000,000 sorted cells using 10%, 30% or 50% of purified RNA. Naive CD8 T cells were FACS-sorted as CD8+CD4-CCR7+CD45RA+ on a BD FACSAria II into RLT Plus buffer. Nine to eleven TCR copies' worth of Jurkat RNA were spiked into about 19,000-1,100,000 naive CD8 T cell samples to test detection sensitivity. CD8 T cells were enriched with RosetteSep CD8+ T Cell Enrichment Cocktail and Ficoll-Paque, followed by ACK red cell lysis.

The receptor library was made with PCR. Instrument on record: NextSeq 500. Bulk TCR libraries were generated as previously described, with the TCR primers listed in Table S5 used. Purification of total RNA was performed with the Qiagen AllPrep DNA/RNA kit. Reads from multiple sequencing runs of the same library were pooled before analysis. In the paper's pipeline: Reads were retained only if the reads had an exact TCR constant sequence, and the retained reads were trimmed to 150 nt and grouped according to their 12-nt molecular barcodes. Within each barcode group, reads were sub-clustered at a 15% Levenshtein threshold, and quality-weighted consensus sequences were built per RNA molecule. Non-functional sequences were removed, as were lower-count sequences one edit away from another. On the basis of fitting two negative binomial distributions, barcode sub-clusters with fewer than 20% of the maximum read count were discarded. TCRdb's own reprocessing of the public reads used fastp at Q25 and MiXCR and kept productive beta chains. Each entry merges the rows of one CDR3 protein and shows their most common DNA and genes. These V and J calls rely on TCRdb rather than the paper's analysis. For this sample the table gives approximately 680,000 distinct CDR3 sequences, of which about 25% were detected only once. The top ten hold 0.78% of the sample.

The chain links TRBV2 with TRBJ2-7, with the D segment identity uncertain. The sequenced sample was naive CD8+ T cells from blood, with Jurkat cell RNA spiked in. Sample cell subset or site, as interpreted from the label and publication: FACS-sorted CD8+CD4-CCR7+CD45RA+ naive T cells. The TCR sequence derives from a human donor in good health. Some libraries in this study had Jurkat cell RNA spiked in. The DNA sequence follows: TGTGCCAGCGTACGGGCCCACTCCTACGAGCAGTACTTC. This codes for CASVRAHSYEQYF. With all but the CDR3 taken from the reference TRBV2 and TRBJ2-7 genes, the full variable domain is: EPEVTQTPSHQVTQMGQEVILRCVPISNHLYFYWYRQILGQKVEFLVSFYNNEISEKSEIFDDQFSVERPDGSNFTLKIRSTKLEDSAMYFCASVRAHSYEQYFGPGTRLTVT.